Below, 10 T cell receptor beta chains from the same sample are listed, as sequenced in a study of cytomegalovirus exposure and HLA in healthy donors (dated by TCRdb to 2017 to 2019). The library came from the immunoSEQ multiplex PCR assay. The clones in this table, taken by TCRdb from immuneACCESS, are in-frame only. Not every clone is retained; where verified, under half of the shortfall comes from an unresolved V gene, and the cause of the rest is unknown. For this sample there are some 350,000 clones; approximately 86% appear just once. Roughly 1.2% of the sample is taken by the ten largest. The sample consisted of PBMCs. The receptors were gathered from a woman in her 30s in good health and CMV-seropositive.

The chain links TRBV30 to TRBJ2-5, with 7 bases aligning to TRBD2. V shed 5 bases and J 4 bases; nucleotides not matched to a gene: 13. CDR3 length equals 15 residues. CDR1 is GTSNPN, CDR2 SVGIG, per germline (reference sequence). CDR3 nucleotide sequence: TGTGCCTGGGGGGGGAGGGGAGGTACACGAGAGACCCAGTACTTC. It translates to CAWGGRGGTRETQYF.

The gene calls are TRBV5-1 and TRBJ2-1; 8 nucleotides agree with TRBD2. The V gene's germline CDR1 is SGHRS and CDR2 YFSETQ. V gave up 5 bases and J gave up 0 bases; unmatched junction bases: 7. The CDR3 extends over 16 amino acids. The CDR3 DNA is TGCGCCAGCAGTTTTACTAGCGGTAGCTCCTACAATGAGCAGTTCTTC. Protein: CASSFTSGSSYNEQFF.

This chain uses TRBV30 with TRBJ1-2; 9 nucleotides align to TRBD1. The V gene's germline CDR1 is GTSNPN and CDR2 SVGIG (reference sequence). This CDR3 has 14 residues. J gave up 4 bases and V 2 bases, and 5 bases lay outside the gene matches. The DNA for the CDR3 is TGTGCCTGGAGTAATAGGGGACAGGGCTATGGCTACACCTTC. Amino acid sequence: CAWSNRGQGYGYTF.

The chain recombines TRBV6-5 with TRBJ2-7; D is perhaps TRBD2 (6 bases). The V and J ends lost 2 bases and 0 bases respectively, with 14 bases between them. Germline V CDR1 and CDR2: MNHEY, SVGAGI. CDR3 length: 16 amino acids. CDR3 coding DNA: TGTGCCAGCAGTTACGACCTTTTTAGCGGCTCCTACGAGCAGTACTTC. Translation gives CASSYDLFSGSYEQYF.

Points on this clone: One junction end disagrees with the germline gene, perhaps due to a read error. The V gene is TRBV6-1, the J gene TRBJ1-2; D is uncertain. The CDR3 consists of 9 residues. CDR1 is MNHNS and CDR2 is SASEGT in the germline V gene. For the CDR3, the DNA is TGTGCCAGCAGTGACGGGGATATCTTC. Translating gives CASSDGDIF.

The V and J genes are TRBV6-5 and TRBJ2-7; TRBD1 matches 9 bases. V lost 4 bases to trimming and J lost 0 bases; unmatched junction nucleotides: 7. The germline gives CDR1 MNHEY, CDR2 SVGAGI. CDR3 length: 16 residues. DNA for the CDR3: TGTGCCAGCAGTTGGGGGACAGGGTTGAGCTCCTACGAGCAGTACTTC. It codes for CASSWGTGLSSYEQYF.

The chain links TRBV11-3 to TRBJ2-7; D ambiguous. Germline-derived CDR1 and CDR2 are SGHNT and YENEEA. This CDR3 region has 15 residues. Trimming took off 3 bases at V and 5 bases at J, with 17 bases between the two ends. The CDR3 reads CASSFKGRPDDEQYF. The DNA for the CDR3 is TGTGCCAGCAGCTTCAAGGGTAGGCCAGACGACGAGCAGTACTTC.

The chain recombines TRBV4-2 with TRBJ2-7; 9 nucleotides align to TRBD1. Germline lookup yields CDR1 LGHNA and CDR2 YNFKEQ. The CDR3 is 15 residues long. The trim removed 2 bases at V and 3 bases at J, leaving 5 bases unmatched. Here the CDR3 DNA reads TGTGCCAGCAGCCAACGACAGGGGGAGAACTACGAGCAGTACTTC. Its translation is CASSQRQGENYEQYF.

The rearrangement joins TRBV15 to TRBJ1-4, with a possible D match to TRBD1 (6 bases). Deletions cut 3 bases from V and 7 bases from J, with 18 bases between. CDR1 and CDR2 from the germline V gene are LNHNV and YYDKDF (reference sequence). CDR3 length: 16 residues. CDR3 in DNA: TGTGCCACCAGCAGCCTCGGGATGGGGGGGCGTGAAAAACTGTTTTTT. Amino acids: CATSSLGMGGREKLFF.

The chain recombines TRBV19 with TRBJ1-2; D gene unclear. Germline lookup yields CDR1 LNHDA and CDR2 SQIVND (reference sequence). The CDR3 is 11 residues long. Trimming removed 7 bases from V and 4 bases from J, with 7 bases in between. CDR3 residues: CASKAIYGYTF. The CDR3 region has the DNA TGTGCCAGTAAGGCAATCTATGGCTACACCTTC.